This T cell receptor beta chain was identified during a study of blood T cell repertoires in COVID-19. Study summary: From the United States, Italy and Spain came samples of acute and convalescent COVID-19. T cells, B-cell-depleted T cells, or PBMCs supplied cDNA or gDNA.

Assignments of participants to cohorts depended upon their own reported clinical history. Per the germline V gene, CDR1 is GTSNPN and CDR2 is SVGIG (reference sequence). V was clipped by 0 bases and J by 5 bases; unmatched bases: 8. The CDR3 has 16 residues. Original methodology: Amplification of reference gene primers provided the estimated nucleated cell counts. Sequencing used immunoSEQ multiplex PCR; TCRdb keeps in-frame clones, though not all of them. The V and J calls and the clone size are those of that table, but D and trimming were determined from the DNA. The table lists some 200,000 clones, roughly 85% of them singletons.

The origin of this receptor is a woman in her thirties or forties with acute COVID-19. The V call is TRBV30, the J call TRBJ2-3, with 10 bases matching TRBD2. The sequenced sample was PBMCs or T cells enriched from blood (not recorded which). The CDR3 loop is CAWSVRNSGGRDTQYF. In nucleotides, the CDR3 is TGTGCCTGGAGTGTACGAAATAGCGGGGGGCGAGATACGCAGTATTTT.